A selection of T cell receptor beta chains follows, all from one sample in a study of blood T cell repertoires in COVID-19. Measured with immunoSEQ multiplex PCR; TCRdb has only the in-frame clones, and not every one. The repertoire holds over 150,000 clones, with 75% to 90% as singletons. What was sequenced was peripheral blood. These TCRs come from an elderly woman with active or convalescent COVID-19. The CDR3 runs from the conserved cysteine through the conserved F or W. D genes are given only for firm matches. Expanded clones get a size class; other rows say once, few or many, or leave the size out.

v_call: TRBV4-1; j_call: TRBJ2-1; d_call: TRBD2; clone_size: -; cdr3_aa: CASSAGRVDEQFF; cdr3_nt: TGCGCCAGCAGCGCCGGGAGGGTAGATGAGCAGTTCTTC
v_call: TRBV5-4; j_call: TRBJ2-5; d_call: TRBD2; clone_size: -; cdr3_aa: CASSPGTSGTQYF; cdr3_nt: TGTGCCAGCAGTCCCGGGACTAGCGGGACCCAGTACTTC
v_call: TRBV3-1/TRBV3-2; j_call: TRBJ1-1; d_call: -; clone_size: -; cdr3_aa: CASSQAGVSAFF; cdr3_nt: TGTGCCAGCAGCCAAGCCGGGGTCTCGGCTTTCTTT
v_call: TRBV6-5; j_call: TRBJ1-2; d_call: TRBD1; clone_size: -; cdr3_aa: CASSPITGAYGYTF; cdr3_nt: TGTGCCAGCAGTCCCATTACAGGGGCCTATGGCTACACCTTC
v_call: TRBV6-6; j_call: TRBJ2-5; d_call: TRBD1; clone_size: once; cdr3_aa: CASRSGQAEQETQYF; cdr3_nt: TGTGCCAGCAGGAGCGGACAGGCCGAGCAAGAGACCCAGTACTTC
v_call: TRBV11-2; j_call: TRBJ2-7; d_call: TRBD1; clone_size: -; cdr3_aa: CASSSRDSVSYEQYF; cdr3_nt: TGTGCCAGCAGCTCTAGGGACAGTGTCTCATACGAGCAGTACTTC
v_call: TRBV19; j_call: TRBJ2-1; d_call: -; clone_size: -; cdr3_aa: CASSIMGAWGEQFF; cdr3_nt: TGTGCCAGTAGTATAATGGGGGCTTGGGGTGAGCAGTTCTTC
v_call: TRBV11-3; j_call: TRBJ1-4; d_call: TRBD1; clone_size: -; cdr3_aa: CASSSQDRGTNEKLFF; cdr3_nt: TGTGCCAGCAGCTCCCAAGACAGGGGTACGAATGAAAAACTGTTTTTT
v_call: TRBV7-2; j_call: TRBJ1-4; d_call: -; clone_size: few; cdr3_aa: CASSLGQPIEKLFF; cdr3_nt: TGTGCCAGCAGCTTAGGACAGCCAATTGAAAAACTGTTTTTT
v_call: TRBV19; j_call: TRBJ1-6; d_call: -; clone_size: -; cdr3_aa: CASSSRGGGGSSPLHF; cdr3_nt: TGTGCCAGTAGTTCGAGGGGGGGAGGCGGAAGTTCACCCCTCCACTTT
v_call: TRBV6-2/TRBV6-3; j_call: TRBJ2-7; d_call: TRBD1; clone_size: -; cdr3_aa: CASSLGQGASRGSYEQYF; cdr3_nt: TGTGCCAGCAGCCTAGGACAGGGGGCTTCTCGGGGCTCCTACGAGCAGTACTTC
v_call: TRBV6-5; j_call: TRBJ1-2; d_call: TRBD1; clone_size: -; cdr3_aa: CASSKPGQGAFGYTF; cdr3_nt: TGTGCCAGCAGTAAACCCGGACAGGGGGCATTCGGCTACACCTTC
v_call: TRBV12-3/TRBV12-4; j_call: TRBJ2-5; d_call: -; clone_size: -; cdr3_aa: CASSPLRETQYF; cdr3_nt: TGTGCCAGCAGCCCCCTTCGGGAGACCCAGTACTTC
v_call: TRBV11-2; j_call: TRBJ1-2; d_call: TRBD1; clone_size: -; cdr3_aa: CASSGDRAYGYTF; cdr3_nt: TGTGCCAGCAGCGGGGACAGGGCCTATGGCTACACCTTC
v_call: TRBV7-9; j_call: TRBJ1-5; d_call: -; clone_size: -; cdr3_aa: CASSLAQMNQPQHF; cdr3_nt: TGTGCCAGCAGCTTAGCCCAGATGAATCAGCCCCAGCATTTT
v_call: TRBV27; j_call: TRBJ1-6; d_call: -; clone_size: -; cdr3_aa: CASKFREGSSPLHF; cdr3_nt: TGTGCCAGCAAATTCCGGGAGGGTAGTTCACCCCTCCACTTT
v_call: TRBV6-5; j_call: TRBJ1-6; d_call: -; clone_size: -; cdr3_aa: CASSLRGGNSPLHF; cdr3_nt: TGTGCCAGCAGCCTGCGGGGAGGCAATTCACCCCTCCACTTT
v_call: TRBV18; j_call: TRBJ2-1; d_call: TRBD1; clone_size: -; cdr3_aa: CASSPIGTGGNNEQFF; cdr3_nt: TGTGCCAGCTCACCTATAGGGACAGGGGGAAACAATGAGCAGTTCTTC
v_call: TRBV19; j_call: TRBJ1-2; d_call: TRBD1; clone_size: -; cdr3_aa: CASRSGGLDYGYTF; cdr3_nt: TGTGCATCGAGGTCAGGGGGCTTAGACTATGGCTACACCTTC
v_call: TRBV19; j_call: TRBJ2-2; d_call: -; clone_size: -; cdr3_aa: CASTSTGELFF; cdr3_nt: TGTGCCAGTACCAGCACCGGGGAGCTGTTTTTT
v_call: TRBV6-5; j_call: TRBJ2-3; d_call: -; clone_size: -; cdr3_aa: CASSPRSSSDTQYF; cdr3_nt: TGTGCCAGCAGCCCCAGGTCGTCCTCAGATACGCAGTATTTT
v_call: TRBV25-1; j_call: TRBJ1-2; d_call: TRBD1; clone_size: -; cdr3_aa: CASSDPQGAYYGYTF; cdr3_nt: TGTGCCAGCAGTGACCCACAGGGGGCATACTATGGCTACACCTTC
v_call: TRBV19; j_call: TRBJ2-7; d_call: TRBD2; clone_size: once; cdr3_aa: CASRMTSGGDEQYF; cdr3_nt: TGTGCCAGTAGGATGACTAGCGGGGGAGACGAGCAGTACTTC
v_call: TRBV7-9; j_call: TRBJ1-4; d_call: -; clone_size: -; cdr3_aa: CASSLEGISNEKLFF; cdr3_nt: TGTGCCAGCAGCTTAGAGGGGATTTCTAATGAAAAACTGTTTTTT
v_call: TRBV14; j_call: TRBJ1-1; d_call: -; clone_size: -; cdr3_aa: CASSQRGRNTEAFF; cdr3_nt: TGTGCCAGCAGCCAAAGAGGGAGGAACACTGAAGCTTTCTTT
v_call: TRBV11-2; j_call: TRBJ1-3; d_call: -; clone_size: -; cdr3_aa: CASSWSQGSGNTIYF; cdr3_nt: TGTGCCAGCAGCTGGAGTCAGGGATCAGGAAACACCATATATTTT
v_call: TRBV6-6; j_call: TRBJ1-2; d_call: TRBD1; clone_size: -; cdr3_aa: CASSDEGQGYGYTF; cdr3_nt: TGTGCCAGCAGTGACGAGGGACAGGGCTATGGCTACACCTTC
v_call: TRBV10-3; j_call: TRBJ1-1; d_call: -; clone_size: few; cdr3_aa: CAISGKGGPNTEAFF; cdr3_nt: TGTGCCATCAGTGGGAAGGGGGGGCCGAACACTGAAGCTTTCTTT
v_call: TRBV11-2; j_call: TRBJ2-3; d_call: TRBD2; clone_size: -; cdr3_aa: CASSSGTSVEFRTDTQYF; cdr3_nt: TGTGCCAGCAGCTCCGGGACTAGCGTCGAATTTCGCACAGATACGCAGTATTTT
v_call: TRBV2; j_call: TRBJ2-7; d_call: -; clone_size: -; cdr3_aa: CASSSLMSGEQYF; cdr3_nt: TGTGCCAGCAGTTCACTGATGAGTGGCGAGCAGTACTTC
v_call: TRBV19; j_call: TRBJ1-1; d_call: TRBD1; clone_size: -; cdr3_aa: CASRPGQGNTEAFF; cdr3_nt: TGTGCCAGTAGACCTGGACAGGGGAACACTGAAGCTTTCTTT
v_call: TRBV19; j_call: TRBJ1-1; d_call: -; clone_size: -; cdr3_aa: CASRRTDRLNTEAFF; cdr3_nt: TGTGCCAGTAGGCGGACAGACCGATTGAACACTGAAGCTTTCTTT
v_call: TRBV30; j_call: TRBJ1-5; d_call: -; clone_size: -; cdr3_aa: CAWRGGQGGPQHF; cdr3_nt: TGTGCCTGGAGGGGCGGCCAAGGGGGGCCCCAGCATTTT
v_call: TRBV11-3; j_call: TRBJ1-3; d_call: -; clone_size: once; cdr3_aa: CASSPTSGGNTIYF; cdr3_nt: TGTGCCAGCAGCCCAACCAGTGGTGGAAACACCATATATTTT
v_call: TRBV6-2/TRBV6-3; j_call: TRBJ2-1; d_call: TRBD1; clone_size: -; cdr3_aa: CASSLSAGGSEQFF; cdr3_nt: TGTGCCAGCAGTTTGTCGGCAGGGGGCAGTGAGCAGTTCTTC
v_call: TRBV2; j_call: TRBJ1-2; d_call: TRBD1; clone_size: -; cdr3_aa: CASSLRGPTYGYTF; cdr3_nt: TGTGCCAGCAGCCTCAGGGGGCCGACCTATGGCTACACCTTC
v_call: TRBV7-9; j_call: TRBJ2-2; d_call: TRBD1; clone_size: -; cdr3_aa: CASSFSGTVNTGELFF; cdr3_nt: TGTGCCAGCAGCTTTTCCGGGACAGTAAACACCGGGGAGCTGTTTTTT
v_call: TRBV5-6; j_call: TRBJ1-3; d_call: TRBD1; clone_size: -; cdr3_aa: CASSFGQGVFENTIYF; cdr3_nt: TGTGCCAGCAGCTTTGGACAGGGAGTATTTGAAAACACCATATATTTT
v_call: TRBV11-3; j_call: TRBJ1-2; d_call: TRBD1; clone_size: -; cdr3_aa: CASSLGTVQGYGYTF; cdr3_nt: TGTGCCAGCAGCCTCGGGACAGTCCAAGGTTATGGCTACACCTTC
v_call: TRBV15; j_call: TRBJ2-1; d_call: TRBD1; clone_size: few; cdr3_aa: CATSRGDRVGVNEQFF; cdr3_nt: TGTGCCACCAGCAGAGGGGACAGGGTAGGGGTCAATGAGCAGTTCTTC
v_call: TRBV24-1; j_call: TRBJ2-2; d_call: TRBD1; clone_size: -; cdr3_aa: CATSAPGQGNTGELFF; cdr3_nt: TGTGCCACCAGTGCCCCGGGACAGGGGAACACCGGGGAGCTGTTTTTT
v_call: TRBV4-3; j_call: TRBJ2-7; d_call: -; clone_size: -; cdr3_aa: CASSQMRVSSYEQYF; cdr3_nt: TGCGCCAGCAGCCAAATGCGGGTGAGCTCCTACGAGCAGTACTTC
v_call: TRBV19; j_call: TRBJ1-5; d_call: TRBD1; clone_size: -; cdr3_aa: CASSLDRVAQPQHF; cdr3_nt: TGTGCCAGTAGTCTGGACAGGGTGGCCCAGCCCCAGCATTTT
v_call: TRBV5-1; j_call: TRBJ2-7; d_call: TRBD1; clone_size: -; cdr3_aa: CASSGSGGAGSSYEQYF; cdr3_nt: TGCGCCAGCAGCGGATCAGGGGGCGCGGGCAGCTCCTACGAGCAGTACTTC
v_call: TRBV3-1/TRBV3-2; j_call: TRBJ1-2; d_call: TRBD1; clone_size: -; cdr3_aa: CASSQKTGGNGYTF; cdr3_nt: TGTGCCAGCAGCCAAAAGACAGGGGGTAATGGCTACACCTTC